The clone carrying this T cell receptor (beta chain) was observed many times. No antigen is known for it. Germline CDR1 reads ENHRY; CDR2 reads SYGVKD. The CDR3 has 13 residues. Losses at the gene ends were 11 bases for V and 0 bases for J; bases not matched to a gene: 6. The sample originates from a study of T cells in Graves' hyperthyroidism and ophthalmopathy. Study results and limitations: Ophthalmopathy and stable hyperthyroidism were told apart by a 13 V-J model. In the blood, most expanded thyroid clonotypes above 0.001 appeared as well.

Each 10 ml fresh peripheral blood draw supplied the PBMCs. TCR beta CDR3 regions were amplified from RNA transcripts. First-round RT-PCR targeting the TCR CDR3 was performed with the HTBI primer set. MiXCR was run by TCRdb on the multiplex PCR reads, yielding one entry per CDR3 protein. The table records 470,000 or so distinct CDR3 sequences, less than 25% of them present only once. This sequence was found in a man between 18 and 35 years old with Graves' hyperthyroidism. The sample was blood. The chain carries TRBV10-3 and TRBJ1-1; 7 bases map to TRBD1. CDR3 residues: CAGKDRLNTEAFF. In DNA, the CDR3 is TGTGCCGGAAAGGACAGGTTGAACACTGAAGCTTTCTTT.